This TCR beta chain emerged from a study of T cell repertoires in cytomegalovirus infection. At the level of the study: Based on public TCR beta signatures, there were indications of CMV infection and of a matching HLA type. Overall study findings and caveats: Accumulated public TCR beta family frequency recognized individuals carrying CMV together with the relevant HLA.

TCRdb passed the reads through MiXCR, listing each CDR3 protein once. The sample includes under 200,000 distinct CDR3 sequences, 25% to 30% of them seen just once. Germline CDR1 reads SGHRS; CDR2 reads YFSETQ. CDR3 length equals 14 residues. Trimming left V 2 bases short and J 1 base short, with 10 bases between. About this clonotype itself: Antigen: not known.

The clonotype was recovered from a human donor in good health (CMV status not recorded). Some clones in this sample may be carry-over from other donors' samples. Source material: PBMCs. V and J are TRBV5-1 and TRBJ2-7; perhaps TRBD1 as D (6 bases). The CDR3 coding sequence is TGCGCCAGCAGCTTTTTGACAGGTTCCTACGAGCAGTACTTC. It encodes CASSFLTGSYEQYF.